The source of this T cell receptor beta chain is a study of blood T cell repertoires in COVID-19. For the study at large: Donors in the United States, Italy and Spain gave samples during acute or convalescent COVID-19. PBMCs, B-cell-depleted T cells, or T cells provided the cDNA or gDNA that made up the material.

The CDR3 is 13 residues long. V lost 6 bases and J lost 0, with 9 bases in between. Germline V gene sequence: CDR1 LNHDA, CDR2 SQIVND (reference sequence). Authors' methods: Amplification with reference gene primers provided the estimates of nucleated cell counts. The data were produced by immunoSEQ multiplex PCR, yet TCRdb's version contains in-frame clones alone and is incomplete. That table furnishes V, J and clone size, whereas the DNA furnished D and trimming. The sample holds 250,000 to 350,000 clones, about nine tenths seen once. This clone was seen a few times. The chain couples TRBV19 to TRBJ2-7; D remains unclear. Sequencing was performed on peripheral blood. This TCR was recovered from a man between 18 and 35 years old with active or convalescent COVID-19. CDR3 coding DNA: TGTGCCAGTAGGCCCGCCGGCTCCTACGAGCAGTACTTC. Its protein is CASRPAGSYEQYF.